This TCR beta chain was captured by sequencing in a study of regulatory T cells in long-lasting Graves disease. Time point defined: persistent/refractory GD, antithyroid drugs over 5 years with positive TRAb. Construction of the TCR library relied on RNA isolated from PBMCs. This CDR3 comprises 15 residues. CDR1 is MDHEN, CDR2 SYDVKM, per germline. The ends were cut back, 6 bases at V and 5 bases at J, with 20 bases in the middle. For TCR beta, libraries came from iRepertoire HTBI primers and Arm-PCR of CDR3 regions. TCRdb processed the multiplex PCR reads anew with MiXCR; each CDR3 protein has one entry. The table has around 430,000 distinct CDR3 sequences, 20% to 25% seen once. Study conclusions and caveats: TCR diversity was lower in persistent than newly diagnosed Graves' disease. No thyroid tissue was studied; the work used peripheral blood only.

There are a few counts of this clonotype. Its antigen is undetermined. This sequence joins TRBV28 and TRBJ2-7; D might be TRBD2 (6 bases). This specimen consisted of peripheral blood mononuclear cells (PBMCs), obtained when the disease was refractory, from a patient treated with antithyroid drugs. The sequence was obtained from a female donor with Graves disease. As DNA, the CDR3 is TGTGCCAGCAGCCCGCGGGGCTTTAGGGTCCACGAGCAGTACTTC. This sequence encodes CASSPRGFRVHEQYF.